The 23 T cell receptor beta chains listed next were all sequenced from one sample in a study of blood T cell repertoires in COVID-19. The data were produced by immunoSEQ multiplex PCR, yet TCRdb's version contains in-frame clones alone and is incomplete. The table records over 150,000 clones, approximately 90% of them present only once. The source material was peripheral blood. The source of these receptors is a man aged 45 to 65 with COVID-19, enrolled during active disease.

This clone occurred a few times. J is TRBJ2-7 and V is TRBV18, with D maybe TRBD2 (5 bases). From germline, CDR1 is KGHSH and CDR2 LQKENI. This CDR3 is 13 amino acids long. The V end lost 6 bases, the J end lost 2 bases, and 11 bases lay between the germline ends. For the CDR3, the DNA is TGTGCCAGCTCCCAAGGACTTGCCTACGAGCAGTACTTC. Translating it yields CASSQGLAYEQYF.

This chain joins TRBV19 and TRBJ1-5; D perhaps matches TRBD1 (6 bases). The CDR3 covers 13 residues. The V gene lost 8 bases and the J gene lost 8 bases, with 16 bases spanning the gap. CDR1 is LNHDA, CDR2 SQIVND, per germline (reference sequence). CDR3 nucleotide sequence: TGTGCCAGTGGACGTCAACAGGGAGAGCCCCAGCATTTT. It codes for CASGRQQGEPQHF.

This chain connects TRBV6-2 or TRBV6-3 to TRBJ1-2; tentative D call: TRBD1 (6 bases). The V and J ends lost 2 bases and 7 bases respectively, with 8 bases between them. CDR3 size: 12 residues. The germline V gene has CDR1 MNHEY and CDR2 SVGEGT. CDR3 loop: CASSYGQFGYTF. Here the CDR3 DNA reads TGTGCCAGCAGTTACGGACAGTTTGGCTACACCTTC.

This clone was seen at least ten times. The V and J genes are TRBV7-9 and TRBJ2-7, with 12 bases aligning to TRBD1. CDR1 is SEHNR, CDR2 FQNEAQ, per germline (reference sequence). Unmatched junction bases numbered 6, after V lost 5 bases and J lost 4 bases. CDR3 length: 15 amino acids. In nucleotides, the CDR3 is TGTGCCAGCAGCGAGGGACAGGGGGCCGAGTACGAGCAGTACTTC. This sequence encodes CASSEGQGAEYEQYF. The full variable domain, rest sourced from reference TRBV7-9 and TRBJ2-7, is DTGVSQNPRHKITKRGQNVTFRCDPISEHNRLYWYRQTLGQGPEFLTYFQNEAQLEKSRLLSDRFSAERPKGSFSTLEIQRTEQGDSAMYLCASSEGQGAEYEQYFGPGTRLTVT.

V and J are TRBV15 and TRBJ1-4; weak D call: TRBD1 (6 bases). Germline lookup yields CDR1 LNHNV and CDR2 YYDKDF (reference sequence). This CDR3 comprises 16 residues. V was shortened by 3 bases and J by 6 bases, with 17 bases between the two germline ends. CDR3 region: CATSRAAQSGDEKLFF. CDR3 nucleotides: TGTGCCACCAGCAGGGCCGCCCAGTCAGGGGATGAAAAACTGTTTTTT.

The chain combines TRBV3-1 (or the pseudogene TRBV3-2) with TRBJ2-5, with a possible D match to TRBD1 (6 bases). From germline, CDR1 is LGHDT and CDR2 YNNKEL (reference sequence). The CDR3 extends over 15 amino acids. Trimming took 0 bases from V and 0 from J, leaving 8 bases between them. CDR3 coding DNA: TGTGCCAGCAGCCAAGACAGGGACAACCAAGAGACCCAGTACTTC. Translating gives CASSQDRDNQETQYF.

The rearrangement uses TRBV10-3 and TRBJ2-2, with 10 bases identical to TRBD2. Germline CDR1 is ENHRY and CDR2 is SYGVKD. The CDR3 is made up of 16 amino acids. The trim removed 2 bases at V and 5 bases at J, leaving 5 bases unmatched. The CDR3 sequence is CAISEMVGLATGELFF. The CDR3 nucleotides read TGTGCCATCAGTGAGATGGTGGGACTAGCGACCGGGGAGCTGTTTTTT.

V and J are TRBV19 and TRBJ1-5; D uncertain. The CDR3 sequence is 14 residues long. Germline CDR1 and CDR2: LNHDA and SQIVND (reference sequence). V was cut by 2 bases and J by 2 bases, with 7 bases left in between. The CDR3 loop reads CASSIKRGNQPQHF. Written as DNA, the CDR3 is TGTGCCAGTAGTATAAAACGAGGCAATCAGCCCCAGCATTTT.

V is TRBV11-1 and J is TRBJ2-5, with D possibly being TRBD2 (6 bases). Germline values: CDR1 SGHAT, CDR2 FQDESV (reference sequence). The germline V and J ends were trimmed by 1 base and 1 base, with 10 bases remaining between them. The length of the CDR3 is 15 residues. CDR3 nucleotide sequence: TGTGCCAGCAGCTTAGAGGGTAGCGGCCAAGAGACCCAGTACTTC. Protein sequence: CASSLEGSGQETQYF. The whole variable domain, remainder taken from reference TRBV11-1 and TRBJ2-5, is EAEVAQSPRYKITEKSQAVAFWCDPISGHATLYWYRQILGQGPELLVQFQDESVVDDSQLPKDRFSAERLKGVDSTLKIQPAELGDSAMYLCASSLEGSGQETQYFGPGTRLLVL.

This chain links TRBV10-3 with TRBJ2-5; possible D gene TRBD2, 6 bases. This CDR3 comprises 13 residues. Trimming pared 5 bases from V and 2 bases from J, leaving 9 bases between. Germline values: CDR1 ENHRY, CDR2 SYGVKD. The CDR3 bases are TGTGCCATCAGTCGGGACTCTCAAGAGACCCAGTACTTC. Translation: CAISRDSQETQYF.

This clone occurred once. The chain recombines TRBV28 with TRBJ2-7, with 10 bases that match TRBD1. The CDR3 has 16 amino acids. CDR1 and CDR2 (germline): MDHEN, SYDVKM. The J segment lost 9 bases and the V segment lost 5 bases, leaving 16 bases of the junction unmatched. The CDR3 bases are TGTGCCAGCAGTCCCCTTCCGGGGGACAGGGGAGTGGTGCAGTACTTC. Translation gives CASSPLPGDRGVVQYF.

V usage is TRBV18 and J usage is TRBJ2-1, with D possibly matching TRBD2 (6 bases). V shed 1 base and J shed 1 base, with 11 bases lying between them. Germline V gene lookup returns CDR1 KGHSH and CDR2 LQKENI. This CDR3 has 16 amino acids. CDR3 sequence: CASSPRGSGSYNEQFF. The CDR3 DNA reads TGTGCCAGCTCACCACGGGGTAGCGGTTCCTACAATGAGCAGTTCTTC.

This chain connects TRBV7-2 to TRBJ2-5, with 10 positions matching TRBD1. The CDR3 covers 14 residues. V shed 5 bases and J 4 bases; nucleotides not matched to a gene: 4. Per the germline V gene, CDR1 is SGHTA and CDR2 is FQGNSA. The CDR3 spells CASSPTGGTETQYF. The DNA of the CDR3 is TGTGCCAGCAGCCCGACAGGGGGCACAGAGACCCAGTACTTC.

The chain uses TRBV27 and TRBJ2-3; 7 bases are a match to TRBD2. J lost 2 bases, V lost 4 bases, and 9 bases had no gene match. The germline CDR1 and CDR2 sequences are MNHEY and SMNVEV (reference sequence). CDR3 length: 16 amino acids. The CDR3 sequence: CASSSWGGTDTDTQYF. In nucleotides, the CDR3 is TGTGCCAGCAGTTCCTGGGGAGGGACCGACACAGATACGCAGTATTTT.

The CDR3 here is CATSYRQGADTQYF. The CDR3 nucleotides read TGTGCCACCAGCTATCGACAGGGGGCAGATACGCAGTATTTT. This chain connects TRBV15 to TRBJ2-3; 9 nucleotides line up with TRBD1. J was trimmed by 4 bases and V by 5 bases; bases with no gene match: 4. The CDR3 has 14 amino acids. CDR1 and CDR2 from the germline V gene are LNHNV and YYDKDF (reference sequence).

CDR3 DNA: TGCGCCAGCAGCCCCACTAGCGGGGGCGGGGGTGAGCAGTTCTTC. It encodes CASSPTSGGGGEQFF. The chain recombines TRBV5-1 with TRBJ2-1; 11 nucleotides match TRBD2. Looked up from germline, CDR1 is SGHRS and CDR2 is YFSETQ. The CDR3 has 15 amino acids. V was pared by 4 bases and J by 9 bases, with 9 bases of the junction left unmatched.

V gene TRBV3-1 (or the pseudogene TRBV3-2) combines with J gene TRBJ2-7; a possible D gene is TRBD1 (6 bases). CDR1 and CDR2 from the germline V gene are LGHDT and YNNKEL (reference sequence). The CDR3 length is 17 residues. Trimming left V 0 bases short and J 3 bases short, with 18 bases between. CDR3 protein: CASSQDGGTVSLYEQYF. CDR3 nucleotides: TGTGCCAGCAGCCAAGATGGGGGCACCGTCTCCCTCTACGAGCAGTACTTC.

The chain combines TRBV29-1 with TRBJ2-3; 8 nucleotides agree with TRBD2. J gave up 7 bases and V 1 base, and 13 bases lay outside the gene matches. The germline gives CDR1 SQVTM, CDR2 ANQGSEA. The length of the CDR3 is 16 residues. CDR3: CSVEGQRGGFRNTQYF. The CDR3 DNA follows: TGCAGCGTTGAAGGGCAGCGCGGGGGGTTCCGGAATACGCAGTATTTT.

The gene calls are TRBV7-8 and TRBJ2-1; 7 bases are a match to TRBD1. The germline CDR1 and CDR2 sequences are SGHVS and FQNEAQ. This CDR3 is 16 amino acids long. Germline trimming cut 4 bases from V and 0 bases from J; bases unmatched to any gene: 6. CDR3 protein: CASSWLTGLSYNEQFF. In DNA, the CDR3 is TGTGCCAGCAGCTGGTTGACAGGGCTCTCCTACAATGAGCAGTTCTTC.

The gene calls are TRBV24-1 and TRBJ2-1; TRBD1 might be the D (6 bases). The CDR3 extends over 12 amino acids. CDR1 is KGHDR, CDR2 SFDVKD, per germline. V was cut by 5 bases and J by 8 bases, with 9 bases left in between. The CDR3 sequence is CATSARGYEQFF. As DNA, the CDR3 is TGTGCCACCAGTGCCAGGGGTTATGAGCAGTTCTTC.

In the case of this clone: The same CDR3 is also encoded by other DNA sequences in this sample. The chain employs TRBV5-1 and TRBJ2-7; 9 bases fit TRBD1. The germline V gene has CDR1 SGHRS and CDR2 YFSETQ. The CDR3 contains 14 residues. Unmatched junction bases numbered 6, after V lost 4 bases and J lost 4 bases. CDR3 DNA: TGCGCCAGCAGCGCCGGGACAGGGAGTTACGAGCAGTACTTC. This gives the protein CASSAGTGSYEQYF. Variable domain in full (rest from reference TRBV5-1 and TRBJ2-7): KAGVTQTPRYLIKTRGQQVTLSCSPISGHRSVSWYQQTPGQGLQFLFEYFSETQRNKGNFPGRFSGRQFSNSRSEMNVSTLELGDSALYLCASSAGTGSYEQYFGPGTRLTVT.

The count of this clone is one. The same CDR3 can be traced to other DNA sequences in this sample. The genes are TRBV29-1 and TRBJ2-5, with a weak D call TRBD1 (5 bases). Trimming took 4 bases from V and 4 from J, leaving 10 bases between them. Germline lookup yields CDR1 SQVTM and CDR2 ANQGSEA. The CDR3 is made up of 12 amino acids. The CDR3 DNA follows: TGCAGCGTTGGGCAGGGTGGAGAGACCCAGTACTTC. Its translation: CSVGQGGETQYF. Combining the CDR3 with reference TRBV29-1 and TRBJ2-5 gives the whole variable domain SAVISQKPSRDICQRGTSLTIQCQVDSQVTMMFWYRQQPGQSLTLIATANQGSEATYESGFVIDKFPISRPNLTFSTLTVSNMSPEDSSIYLCSVGQGGETQYFGPGTRLLVL.

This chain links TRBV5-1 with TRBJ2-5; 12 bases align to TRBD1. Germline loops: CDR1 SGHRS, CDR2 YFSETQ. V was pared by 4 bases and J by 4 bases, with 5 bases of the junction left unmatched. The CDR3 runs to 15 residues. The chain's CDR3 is CASSLGTGGGETQYF. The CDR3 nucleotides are TGCGCCAGCAGCCTAGGGACAGGGGGCGGAGAGACCCAGTACTTC.